A single sample gave rise to the 3 T cell receptor beta chains below, sequenced in a study of T cell responses to AZD1222 COVID-19 vaccine. Some clones are missing from TCRdb's copy, which holds only in-frame ones; the method was immunoSEQ multiplex PCR. The sample yields about 110,000 clones, approximately 92% seen once. The specimen was peripheral blood, collected 28 days after the second AZD1222 dose. The receptor source for this set is an adult who received the AZD1222 COVID-19 vaccine.

The chain uses TRBV11-2 and TRBJ1-5; no definite D call. This CDR3 region has 16 residues. V was cut by 1 base and J by 0 bases, with 10 bases left in between. From germline, CDR1 is SGHAT and CDR2 FQNNGV. The DNA of the CDR3 is TGTGCCAGCAGCTTAGGGACGGGAAATAGCAATCAGCCCCAGCATTTT. This gives the protein CASSLGTGNSNQPQHF.

The chain joins TRBV4-1 to TRBJ1-2; D uncertain. V dropped 0 bases and J dropped 4 bases, with 15 bases sitting between them. Looked up from germline, CDR1 is MGHRA and CDR2 is YSYEKL. The CDR3 sequence is 16 residues long. The CDR3 spells CASSQDFVRPSYGYTF. The CDR3 DNA is TGCGCCAGCAGCCAAGATTTCGTTAGGCCGTCCTATGGCTACACCTTC.

The chain combines TRBV9 with TRBJ2-1; the match to TRBD2 covers 8 bases. The CDR3 is 14 residues long. V shed 0 bases, J shed 9 bases, and the junction held 5 bases outside the gene matches. Germline values: CDR1 SGDLS, CDR2 YYNGEE. The CDR3 DNA sequence: TGTGCCAGCAGCGTAGAAGGGGGGACTAGTGAGCAGTTCTTC. Protein product: CASSVEGGTSEQFF.